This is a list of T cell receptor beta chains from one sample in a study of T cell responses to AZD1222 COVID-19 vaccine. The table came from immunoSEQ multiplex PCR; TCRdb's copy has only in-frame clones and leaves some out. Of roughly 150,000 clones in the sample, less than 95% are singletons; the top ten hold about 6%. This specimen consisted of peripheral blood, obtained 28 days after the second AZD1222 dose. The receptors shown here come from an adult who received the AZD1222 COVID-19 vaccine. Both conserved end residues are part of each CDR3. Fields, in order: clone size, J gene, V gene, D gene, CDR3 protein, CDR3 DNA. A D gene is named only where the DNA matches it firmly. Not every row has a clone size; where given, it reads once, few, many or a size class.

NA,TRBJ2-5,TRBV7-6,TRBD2,CASSLPAGGSFQETQYF,TGTGCCAGCAGCTTACCCGCGGGGGGGAGCTTCCAAGAGACCCAGTACTTC
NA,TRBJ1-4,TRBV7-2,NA,CASSLARVVVNEKLFF,TGTGCCAGCAGCTTAGCCAGGGTGGTCGTGAATGAAAAACTGTTTTTT
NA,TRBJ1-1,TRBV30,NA,CACLRDTEAFF,TGTGCCTGTCTCAGGGACACTGAAGCTTTCTTT
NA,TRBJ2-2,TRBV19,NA,CASIPTGRVSGELFF,TGTGCCAGTATTCCGACCGGGCGGGTGAGCGGGGAGCTGTTTTTT
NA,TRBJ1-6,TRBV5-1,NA,CASTRGGSYNSPLHF,TGCGCCAGCACCCGAGGGGGTTCCTATAATTCACCCCTCCACTTT
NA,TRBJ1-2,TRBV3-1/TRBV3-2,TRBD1,CASSQGPPGQGAYGYTF,TGTGCCAGCAGCCAAGGGCCCCCGGGACAGGGGGCCTATGGCTACACCTTC
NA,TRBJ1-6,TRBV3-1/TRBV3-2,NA,CASSSNRDGSPLHF,TGTGCCAGCAGCTCGAACAGGGATGGCTCACCCCTCCACTTT
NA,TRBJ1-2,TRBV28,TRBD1,CASSTTGTGNYGYTF,TGTGCCAGCAGTACCACCGGGACAGGGAACTATGGCTACACCTTC
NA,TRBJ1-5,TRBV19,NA,CASSIVFVREGQPQHF,TGTGCCAGTAGTATAGTATTTGTCAGGGAAGGACAGCCCCAGCATTTT
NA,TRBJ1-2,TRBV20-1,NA,CSAFQEYGYTF,TGCAGTGCTTTCCAGGAGTATGGCTACACCTTC
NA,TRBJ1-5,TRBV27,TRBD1,CASRRTRTGFDQPQHF,TGTGCCAGCAGGAGGACGAGGACAGGGTTCGATCAGCCCCAGCATTTT
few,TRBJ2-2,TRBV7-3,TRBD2,CASSPTGTSTGELFF,TGTGCCAGCAGCCCAACCGGGACTAGCACCGGGGAGCTGTTTTTT
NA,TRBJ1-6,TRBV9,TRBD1,CASSKDRAQNSPLHF,TGTGCCAGCAGCAAGGACAGGGCTCAGAATTCACCCCTCCACTTT
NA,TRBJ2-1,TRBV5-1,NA,CASSLGQFNYNEQFF,TGCGCCAGCAGCTTAGGACAGTTTAACTACAATGAGCAGTTCTTC
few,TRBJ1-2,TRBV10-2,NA,CASSGRGPGVDYGYTF,TGCGCCAGCAGTGGTCGGGGGCCAGGGGTGGACTATGGCTACACCTTC
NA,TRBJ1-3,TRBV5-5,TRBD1,CASSLNWDSSGNTIYF,TGTGCCAGCAGCCTAAATTGGGACAGCTCTGGAAACACCATATATTTT
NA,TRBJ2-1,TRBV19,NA,CASSEQVLGEQFF,TGTGCCAGTAGTGAACAGGTATTGGGTGAGCAGTTCTTC
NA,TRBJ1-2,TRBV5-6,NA,CASSLAGGGYTF,TGTGCCAGCAGCTTGGCCGGGGGTGGCTACACCTTC
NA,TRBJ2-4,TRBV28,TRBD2,CASSLRGIAKNIQYF,TGTGCCAGCAGTTTGCGGGGGATAGCCAAAAACATTCAGTACTTC
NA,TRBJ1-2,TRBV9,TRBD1,CASSSMGQGPGYTF,TGTGCCAGCAGTAGTATGGGACAGGGCCCTGGCTACACCTTC
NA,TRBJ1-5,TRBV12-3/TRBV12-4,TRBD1,CASSPTGGKPQHF,TGTGCCAGCAGTCCGACAGGGGGGAAGCCCCAGCATTTT
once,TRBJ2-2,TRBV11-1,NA,CASSLSRGTGELFF,TGTGCCAGCAGCTTAAGTAGGGGAACCGGGGAGCTGTTTTTT
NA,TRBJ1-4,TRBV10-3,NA,CAIRADNEKLFF,TGTGCCATCAGGGCGGACAATGAAAAACTGTTTTTT
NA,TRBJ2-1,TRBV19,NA,CASSIGLGSNEQFF,TGTGCCAGTAGTATTGGGTTGGGCAGCAATGAGCAGTTCTTC
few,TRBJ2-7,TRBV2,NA,CASRADGSYEQYF,TGTGCCAGCAGAGCGGACGGTTCCTACGAGCAGTACTTC
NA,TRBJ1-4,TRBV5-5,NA,CASRGTANEKLFF,TGTGCCAGCAGGGGAACTGCTAATGAAAAACTGTTTTTT
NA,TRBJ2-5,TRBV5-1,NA,CASSFRQGGWETQYF,TGCGCCAGCAGCTTCAGGCAGGGAGGATGGGAGACCCAGTACTTC
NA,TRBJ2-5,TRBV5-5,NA,CASSPLETQYF,TGTGCCAGCAGCCCCCTAGAGACCCAGTACTTC
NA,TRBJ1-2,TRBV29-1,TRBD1,CSVGGQAGQGVTYGYTF,TGCAGCGTTGGGGGACAAGCAGGACAGGGGGTCACCTATGGCTACACCTTC
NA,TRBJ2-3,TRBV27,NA,CASSLSGDTQYF,TGTGCCAGCAGTTTATCGGGAGATACGCAGTATTTT
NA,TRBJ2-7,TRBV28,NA,CASSSGPRISEQYF,TGTGCCAGCAGTTCAGGACCGCGAATATCCGAGCAGTACTTC
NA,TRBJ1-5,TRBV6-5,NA,CASSYEGGSNQPQHF,TGTGCCAGCAGTTACGAGGGGGGTAGCAATCAGCCCCAGCATTTT
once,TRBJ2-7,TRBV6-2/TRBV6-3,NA,CASSPSRDRTYEQYF,TGTGCCAGCAGCCCCTCTCGAGACAGGACCTACGAGCAGTACTTC
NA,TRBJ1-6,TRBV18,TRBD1,CASSRAGTGGSPLHF,TGTGCCAGCTCCCGAGCCGGGACAGGTGGTTCACCCCTCCACTTT
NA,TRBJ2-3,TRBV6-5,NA,CASSYSGPKLTDTQYF,TGTGCCAGCAGTTACAGCGGACCCAAACTCACAGATACGCAGTATTTT
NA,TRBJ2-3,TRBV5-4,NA,CASSLASGDTQYF,TGTGCCAGCAGCTTGGCGAGCGGGGATACGCAGTATTTT
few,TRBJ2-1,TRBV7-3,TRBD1,CASSPQGASYNEQFF,TGTGCCAGCAGCCCCCAGGGGGCGTCCTACAATGAGCAGTTCTTC
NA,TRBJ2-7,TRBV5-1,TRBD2,CASSSIAGGGNEQYF,TGCGCCAGCAGCTCCATAGCGGGAGGTGGTAACGAGCAGTACTTC
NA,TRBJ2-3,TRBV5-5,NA,CASSGPKGQSPLIDTQYF,TGTGCCAGCAGCGGGCCGAAGGGGCAGAGCCCCTTAATAGATACGCAGTATTTT
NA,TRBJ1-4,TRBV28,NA,CASWRSRGEKLFF,TGTGCCAGCTGGCGGAGCAGAGGCGAAAAACTGTTTTTT
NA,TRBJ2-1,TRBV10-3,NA,CAINKLATDEQFF,TGTGCCATCAACAAACTAGCAACGGATGAGCAGTTCTTC
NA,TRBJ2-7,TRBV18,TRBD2,CASSPPSLSGRSYEQYF,TGTGCCAGCTCACCACCTTCGCTTAGCGGGAGGTCCTACGAGCAGTACTTC
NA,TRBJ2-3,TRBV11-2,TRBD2,CASSPGGGPWPDTQYF,TGTGCCAGCAGCCCCGGGGGGGGGCCCTGGCCAGATACGCAGTATTTT
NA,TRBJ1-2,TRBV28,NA,CASSSQSGTPIYGYTF,TGTGCCAGCAGTTCCCAATCCGGGACACCAATCTATGGCTACACCTTC
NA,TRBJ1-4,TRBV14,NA,CASSQGASTTNEKLFF,TGTGCCAGCAGCCAAGGAGCGAGCACAACTAATGAAAAACTGTTTTTT
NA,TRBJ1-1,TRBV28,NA,CASSSLAGPGTEAFF,TGTGCCAGCAGTTCACTCGCCGGCCCGGGGACTGAAGCTTTCTTT
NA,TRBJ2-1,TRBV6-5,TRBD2,CASSYSIRGGPNEQFF,TGTGCCAGCAGTTACTCGATACGGGGGGGCCCGAATGAGCAGTTCTTC
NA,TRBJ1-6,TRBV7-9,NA,CASSSQGLSPLHF,TGTGCCAGCAGCTCACAGGGTCTGTCACCCCTCCACTTT
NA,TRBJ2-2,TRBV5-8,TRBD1,CASSFWGQGIGELFF,TGTGCCAGCAGCTTTTGGGGACAGGGGATCGGGGAGCTGTTTTTT
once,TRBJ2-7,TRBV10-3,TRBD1,CAIREPGQGPYEQYF,TGTGCCATCAGGGAACCGGGACAGGGGCCCTACGAGCAGTACTTC
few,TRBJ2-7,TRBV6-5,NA,CASEGSEGYEQYF,TGTGCCAGTGAAGGGTCAGAGGGGTACGAGCAGTACTTC
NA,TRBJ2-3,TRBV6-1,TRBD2,CASSEGLAGVSDTQYF,TGTGCCAGCAGTGAAGGACTAGCGGGGGTTTCAGATACGCAGTATTTT
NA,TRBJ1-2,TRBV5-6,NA,CASARETYGYTF,TGTGCCAGCGCTCGGGAGACTTATGGCTACACCTTC
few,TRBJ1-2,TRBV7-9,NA,CASSLNSDYGYTF,TGTGCCAGCAGCTTAAATAGTGACTATGGCTACACCTTC
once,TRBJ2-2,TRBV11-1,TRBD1,CASSSSGTAITGELFF,TGTGCCAGCAGCTCCTCCGGGACAGCCATCACCGGGGAGCTGTTTTTT
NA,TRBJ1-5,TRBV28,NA,CASSLLGRGLSPQHF,TGTGCCAGCAGTTTACTGGGCAGGGGCCTCTCGCCCCAGCATTTT